This T cell receptor beta chain was profiled in a study of blood T cell repertoires in COVID-19 (dated by TCRdb to the early 2020s). Looking at the study overall: The collaborator samples originated in the United States, Italy and Spain and spanned the acute and convalescent phases of COVID-19. The material from the prospective study consisted of cDNA or gDNA derived from T cells, B-cell-depleted T cells, or PBMCs. Deeply sampled blood TCRbeta repertoires from subjects exposed to, actively infected with, or recovered from COVID-19 were included in the dataset. The repertoires were released in a freely available public database meant as a resource for research on the immune response to SARS-CoV-2. The samples were drawn from the first 160 participants of the ongoing ImmuneRACE study and from some 1,300 subjects provided by 6 global collaborators. The sample metadata nearly always contained a de-identified subject ID, COVID-19 status, age in years and sex. Where HLA class I and class II types were available, the types were taken from metadata supplied by the sample provider, not from assay-based typing. Findings and caveats that apply to the study as a whole: The quantity of clinical and demographic metadata differed by source and by participant and was supplied without curation.

TCRbeta CDR3 regions were amplified from genomic DNA using the immunoSEQ Assay, a bias-controlled multiplex PCR. On the study's bioinformatics: The number of nucleated cells in each sample was estimated from the amplification of reference gene primers within the assay. To quantify the absolute abundance of each unique TCRbeta CDR3 rearrangement, sequence reads were collapsed and filtered. Productive Simpson clonality was computed per sample as the square root of Simpson's diversity index over productive rearrangements. The source is immuneACCESS, and TCRdb retained only in-frame sequences with V and J called. Part of the clones is not carried over; for the studies checked, unresolved V genes explain less than half of this, and the remainder is unexplained. V, J and clone size are those of that table, while D and trimming were read from the DNA. The sample table lists 300,000 to 400,000 clones, approximately 90% of them with a count of one. Together, the top ten hold less than 3.5% of the sample.

The germline V gene encodes CDR1 SQVTM and CDR2 ANQGSEA. From its cysteine to its phenylalanine, the CDR3 spans 13 amino acids. The sequence is cut down to CDR3 DNA, 39 bases in frame from base 1. The germline V end is reduced by 5 bases and the J end by 7 bases; junction bases left unmatched: 9. In regard to this clone: No antigen is known for it. Base qualities are missing; no much larger clone stands one base away.

A second Seattle source provided samples from volunteer blood donors who had recovered from COVID-19. The collaborating institutions used their own protocols to collect whole blood in K2EDTA tubes. For TCRbeta analysis, collaborators shipped samples as frozen whole blood, isolated PBMCs, or DNA extracted from either of those sample types. The clonotype originates from a woman aged 18-35 years who had recovered from COVID-19. The V and J genes are TRBV29-1 and TRBJ2-5, with 8 middle bases fitting TRBD2. Material for sequencing was peripheral blood. The CDR3 corresponds to CSVLFSGRRTQYF. The DNA sequence follows: TGCAGCGTTCTTTTCAGCGGGAGAAGGACCCAGTACTTC. The full variable domain, with segments outside the CDR3 supplied by the reference TRBV29-1 and TRBJ2-5 proteins, appears as SAVISQKPSRDICQRGTSLTIQCQVDSQVTMMFWYRQQPGQSLTLIATANQGSEATYESGFVIDKFPISRPNLTFSTLTVSNMSPEDSSIYLCSVLFSGRRTQYFGPGTRLLVL.